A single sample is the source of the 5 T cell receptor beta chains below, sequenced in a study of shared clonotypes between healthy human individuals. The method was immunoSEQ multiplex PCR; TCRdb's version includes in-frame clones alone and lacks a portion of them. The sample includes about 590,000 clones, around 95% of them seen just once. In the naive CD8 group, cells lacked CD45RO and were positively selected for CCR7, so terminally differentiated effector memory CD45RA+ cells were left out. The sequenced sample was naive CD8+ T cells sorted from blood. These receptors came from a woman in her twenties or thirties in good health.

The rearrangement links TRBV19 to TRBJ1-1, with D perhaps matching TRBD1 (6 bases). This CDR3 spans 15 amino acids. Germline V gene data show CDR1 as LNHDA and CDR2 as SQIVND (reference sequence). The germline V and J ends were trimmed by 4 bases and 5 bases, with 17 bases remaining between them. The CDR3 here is CASSRHRDFGTEAFF. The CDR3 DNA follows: TGTGCCAGTAGTAGACACAGGGACTTCGGGACTGAAGCTTTCTTT.

CDR3 DNA sequence: TGTGCCAGCAGCGTAAAGGGGGTAGGCGGGGAGCTGTTTTTT. It is translated as CASSVKGVGGELFF. The rearrangement joins TRBV7-6 to TRBJ2-2, with D perhaps matching TRBD1 (6 bases). Between the trimmed V and J ends, which lost 5 bases and 7 bases, there was a span of 14 bases. CDR1 and CDR2 (germline): SGHVS, FNYEAQ. CDR3 length: 14 amino acids.

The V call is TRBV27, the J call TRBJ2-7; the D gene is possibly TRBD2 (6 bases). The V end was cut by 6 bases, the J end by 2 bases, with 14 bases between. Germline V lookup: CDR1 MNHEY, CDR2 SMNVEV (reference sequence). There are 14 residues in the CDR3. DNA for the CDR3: TGTGCCAGCAGGGTTACTGGCGGGGCCTACGAGCAGTACTTC. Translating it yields CASRVTGGAYEQYF.

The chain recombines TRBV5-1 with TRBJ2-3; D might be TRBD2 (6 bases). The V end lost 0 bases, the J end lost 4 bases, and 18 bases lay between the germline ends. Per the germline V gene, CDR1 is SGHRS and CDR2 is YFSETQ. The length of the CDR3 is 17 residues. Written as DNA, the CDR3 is TGCGCCAGCAGCTTGGAAGGTCCTTATACGGGGGCAGATACGCAGTATTTT. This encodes CASSLEGPYTGADTQYF.

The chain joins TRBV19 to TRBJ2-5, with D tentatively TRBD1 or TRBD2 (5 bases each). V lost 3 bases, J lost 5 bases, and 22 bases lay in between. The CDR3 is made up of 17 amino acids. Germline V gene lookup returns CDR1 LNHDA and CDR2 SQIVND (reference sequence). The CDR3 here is CASSMGVGTTSGETQYF. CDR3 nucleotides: TGTGCCAGTAGTATGGGCGTAGGGACGACGTCAGGGGAGACCCAGTACTTC.